The 23 T cell receptor beta chains in this list originate from one sample, sequenced in a study of blood T cell repertoires in COVID-19. Sequenced by immunoSEQ multiplex PCR; TCRdb stores in-frame clones only, minus some. The top ten clones hold 7.5% to 9% of a sample with hundreds of thousands of clones, approximately 81% of them seen once. Source material: peripheral blood. The receptors were sampled from a woman of 80 years or more with acute or convalescent COVID-19.

The chain joins TRBV3-1 (or the pseudogene TRBV3-2) to TRBJ2-1, with 15 bases identical to TRBD2. The CDR3 is made up of 16 amino acids. Trimming took 5 bases from V and 6 from J; bases not matched to a gene: 5. CDR1 and CDR2 from the germline V gene are LGHDT and YNNKEL (reference sequence). The CDR3 bases are TGTGCCAGCAGCTGGGGGGGACTAGCGGGAGGCAATGAGCAGTTCTTC. Protein sequence: CASSWGGLAGGNEQFF.

The chain combines TRBV6-5 with TRBJ1-6, with 10 positions matching TRBD1. Trimming cost V 6 bases and J 9 bases; bases outside gene matches: 2. The germline V gene has CDR1 MNHEY and CDR2 SVGAGI. This CDR3 spans 13 amino acids. CDR3 amino acids: CASRGQGFSPLHF. The CDR3 DNA sequence: TGTGCCAGCAGGGGACAGGGGTTTTCACCCCTCCACTTT.

This clone is a singleton in its sample. The chain links TRBV6-1 to TRBJ2-7; D might be TRBD2 (5 bases). With 2 bases removed from V and 4 bases from J, the gap between germline ends came to 6 bases. The germline CDR1 and CDR2 sequences are MNHNS and SASEGT. The CDR3 extends over 12 amino acids. The CDR3 loop is CASSERGYEQYF. The CDR3 nucleotides are TGTGCCAGCAGTGAACGAGGGTACGAGCAGTACTTC.

The chain links TRBV4-1 to TRBJ2-2, with D perhaps matching TRBD1 (6 bases). Germline assignment: CDR1 MGHRA and CDR2 YSYEKL. The CDR3 has 16 residues. V was trimmed by 0 bases and J by 0 bases, leaving 8 bases between them. The CDR3 sequence: CASSQETGSNTGELFF. In nucleotides, the CDR3 is TGCGCCAGCAGCCAAGAAACAGGGTCGAACACCGGGGAGCTGTTTTTT.

The J gene is TRBJ2-3, the V gene TRBV11-2; 16 bases fit TRBD2. J was trimmed by 2 bases and V by 5 bases; bases with no gene match: 7. The CDR3 totals 18 residues. The germline CDR1 and CDR2 sequences are SGHAT and FQNNGV. CDR3 sequence (DNA): TGTGCCAGCAGCCTATTCGGGACTAGCGGGGGGGCCACAGATACGCAGTATTTT. This codes for CASSLFGTSGGATDTQYF.

J is TRBJ2-2 and V is TRBV7-9, with 8 bases lining up with TRBD2. The CDR3 is 16 residues long. V lost 6 bases, J lost 4 bases, and 10 bases stayed unmatched. CDR1 and CDR2 from the germline V gene are SEHNR and FQNEAQ (reference sequence). CDR3 in DNA: TGTGCCAGCAGTATCACGGGGGGGCCGTTCACCGGGGAGCTGTTTTTT. Translated: CASSITGGPFTGELFF.

This clone was recorded only once. The chain recombines TRBV5-4 with TRBJ2-5, with TRBD2 matching 7 bases. CDR3 length: 13 amino acids. Trimming cost V 6 bases and J 5 bases; bases outside gene matches: 7. Germline V gives CDR1 SGHNT, CDR2 YYREEE (reference sequence). The CDR3 DNA follows: TGTGCCAGCACCCCGAGGGGAGGGGAGACCCAGTACTTC. Translating it yields CASTPRGGETQYF.

The chain couples TRBV7-9 to TRBJ2-3; D is ambiguous. Germline CDR1 SEHNR, CDR2 FQNEAQ (reference sequence). The CDR3 spans 15 residues. Trimming left V 5 bases short and J 0 bases short, with 12 bases between. CDR3 amino acids: CASSHRSRSTDTQYF. CDR3 bases: TGTGCCAGCAGCCATCGGTCCCGGAGCACAGATACGCAGTATTTT. Variable domain in full (rest from reference TRBV7-9 and TRBJ2-3): DTGVSQNPRHKITKRGQNVTFRCDPISEHNRLYWYRQTLGQGPEFLTYFQNEAQLEKSRLLSDRFSAERPKGSFSTLEIQRTEQGDSAMYLCASSHRSRSTDTQYFGPGTRLTVL.

This clone has just a few counts. The J gene is TRBJ1-1, the V gene TRBV10-2; the D gene is possibly TRBD1 (6 bases). The CDR3 has 14 amino acids. Trimming took 2 bases from V and 3 from J, leaving 10 bases between them. CDR1 and CDR2 (germline): WSHSY, SAAADI. The CDR3 sequence: CASSENREYTEAFF. CDR3 DNA sequence: TGCGCCAGCAGTGAGAACAGGGAATACACTGAAGCTTTCTTT.

The chain joins TRBV7-6 to TRBJ2-5, with 7 bases fitting TRBD1. With V trimmed by 5 bases and J by 4 bases, 10 bases remained unmatched. Per the germline V gene, CDR1 is SGHVS and CDR2 is FNYEAQ. There are 15 residues in the CDR3. CDR3 nucleotides: TGTGCCAGCAGCCAGCACACAGGGGTAGGAGAGACCCAGTACTTC. This translates into CASSQHTGVGETQYF.

V is TRBV5-4 and J is TRBJ2-2; TRBD2 aligns across 8 bases. CDR1 is SGHNT, CDR2 YYREEE, per germline (reference sequence). The CDR3 loop spans 16 amino acids. The ends lost 0 bases at V and 6 bases at J; junction bases unmatched: 7. CDR3 protein: CASSLGGRRAPGELFF. The CDR3 DNA reads TGTGCCAGCAGCTTGGGCGGGAGGCGGGCCCCCGGGGAGCTGTTTTTT.

CDR3 DNA: TGTGCCAGCAGCCAACTAGCGGGAGGGCCGCATGAGCAGTTCTTC. Protein: CASSQLAGGPHEQFF. The chain employs TRBV3-1 (or the pseudogene TRBV3-2) and TRBJ2-1, with 12 nucleotides matching TRBD2. This CDR3 is built from 15 residues. With V trimmed by 2 bases and J by 8 bases, 4 bases remained unmatched. Germline lookup yields CDR1 LGHDT and CDR2 YNNKEL (reference sequence).

V usage is TRBV19 and J usage is TRBJ2-7, with 9 bases aligning to TRBD1. This CDR3 is built from 15 residues. V dropped 4 bases and J dropped 4; count of bases not matched to a gene: 8. Germline CDR1 and CDR2: LNHDA and SQIVND (reference sequence). The CDR3 DNA is TGTGCCAGTAGTAAAACCGGGACAGGGCATTACGAGCAGTACTTC. Amino acids: CASSKTGTGHYEQYF.

The chain links TRBV3-1 (or the pseudogene TRBV3-2) to TRBJ1-1; the match to TRBD1 covers 7 bases. Trimming took 1 base from V and 5 from J; bases not matched to a gene: 4. Looked up from germline, CDR1 is LGHDT and CDR2 is YNNKEL (reference sequence). The CDR3 is 14 residues long. CDR3 sequence: CASSQVRQGTEAFF. CDR3 nucleotide sequence: TGTGCCAGCAGCCAAGTAAGACAGGGAACTGAAGCTTTCTTT.

CDR3 sequence: CAWSVYGVQETQYF. The DNA for the CDR3 is TGTGCCTGGAGTGTATACGGGGTCCAAGAGACCCAGTACTTC. The rearrangement uses TRBV30 and TRBJ2-5; D perhaps matches TRBD2 (5 bases). From germline, CDR1 is GTSNPN and CDR2 SVGIG (reference sequence). The V end lost 0 bases, the J end lost 1 base, and 9 bases lay between the germline ends. The CDR3 consists of 14 residues.

The CDR3 DNA is TGTGCCAGCAGCAGCCGGACAGAGAGGACTGAAGCTTTCTTT. As protein: CASSSRTERTEAFF. V is TRBV7-8 and J is TRBJ1-1; TRBD1 might be the D (6 bases). Germline CDR1 reads SGHVS; CDR2 reads FQNEAQ. Trimming stripped 5 bases from V and 5 bases from J, with 15 bases between. The CDR3 sequence is 14 residues long.

The chain employs TRBV5-8 and TRBJ1-5; D might be TRBD1 (6 bases). V lost 2 bases and J 7 bases, leaving 22 bases between the germline ends. Germline V gene lookup returns CDR1 SGHTS and CDR2 YDEGEE. The CDR3 length is 17 residues. CDR3 in amino acids: CASSLQRGGALGQPQHF. CDR3 in DNA: TGTGCCAGCAGCTTACAACGCGGGGGGGCACTAGGACAGCCCCAGCATTTT.

The gene calls are TRBV7-8 and TRBJ1-5, with D possibly TRBD1 on 6 matching bases. The germline V and J ends were trimmed by 1 base and 3 bases, with 13 bases remaining between them. Germline CDR1 SGHVS, CDR2 FQNEAQ. This CDR3 contains 16 residues. Here the CDR3 reads CASSLGMGGLNQPQHF. As DNA, the CDR3 is TGTGCCAGCAGCTTAGGGATGGGGGGGCTCAATCAGCCCCAGCATTTT.

V is TRBV15 and J is TRBJ2-5; tentative D call: TRBD1 (5 bases). The CDR3 runs 16 residues. Germline-derived CDR1 and CDR2 are LNHNV and YYDKDF (reference sequence). Trimming took 0 bases from V and 5 from J, leaving 16 bases between them. In DNA, the CDR3 is TGTGCCACCAGCAGAGATCCTTTCAGGGTGGCGGAGACCCAGTACTTC. Translated, it gives CATSRDPFRVAETQYF.

This clone was recorded a few times. This CDR3 is also generated by other DNA sequences in the sample. The rearrangement links TRBV6-1 to TRBJ2-7, with D maybe TRBD2 (5 bases). Between the trimmed V and J ends, which lost 0 bases and 0 bases, there was a span of 6 bases. The CDR3 loop spans 14 amino acids. CDR1 is MNHNS and CDR2 is SASEGT in the germline V gene. Here the CDR3 reads CASSEAGSSYEQYF. In nucleotides, the CDR3 is TGTGCCAGCAGTGAAGCAGGGAGCTCCTACGAGCAGTACTTC.

The chain couples TRBV7-9 to TRBJ2-1; a weak D match, TRBD1 (6 bases). The CDR3 runs 14 residues. V was cut by 7 bases and J by 8 bases, with 18 bases left in between. Germline-derived CDR1 and CDR2 are SEHNR and FQNEAQ (reference sequence). The chain's CDR3 is CASISQRKGDEQFF. CDR3 DNA sequence: TGTGCCAGCATATCACAGCGAAAGGGGGATGAGCAGTTCTTC.

The chain is built from TRBV28 and TRBJ2-2; possible D gene TRBD2, 6 bases. Per germline, CDR1 MDHEN and CDR2 SYDVKM. Trimming cost V 0 bases and J 1 base, with 18 bases left between them. The CDR3 has 19 amino acids. The CDR3 nucleotides read TGTGCCAGCAGTTTATGGCGGGGTAGGGATGGCAGGAACACCGGGGAGCTGTTTTTT. Its translation is CASSLWRGRDGRNTGELFF.

The genes are TRBV6-5 and TRBJ1-1, with D tentatively TRBD1 (5 bases). CDR3 length: 13 amino acids. V lost 7 bases and J 1 base, leaving 10 bases between the germline ends. The germline gives CDR1 MNHEY, CDR2 SVGAGI. The CDR3 sequence is CASKLGQNTEAFF. CDR3 DNA: TGTGCCAGCAAACTCGGACAGAACACTGAAGCTTTCTTT.